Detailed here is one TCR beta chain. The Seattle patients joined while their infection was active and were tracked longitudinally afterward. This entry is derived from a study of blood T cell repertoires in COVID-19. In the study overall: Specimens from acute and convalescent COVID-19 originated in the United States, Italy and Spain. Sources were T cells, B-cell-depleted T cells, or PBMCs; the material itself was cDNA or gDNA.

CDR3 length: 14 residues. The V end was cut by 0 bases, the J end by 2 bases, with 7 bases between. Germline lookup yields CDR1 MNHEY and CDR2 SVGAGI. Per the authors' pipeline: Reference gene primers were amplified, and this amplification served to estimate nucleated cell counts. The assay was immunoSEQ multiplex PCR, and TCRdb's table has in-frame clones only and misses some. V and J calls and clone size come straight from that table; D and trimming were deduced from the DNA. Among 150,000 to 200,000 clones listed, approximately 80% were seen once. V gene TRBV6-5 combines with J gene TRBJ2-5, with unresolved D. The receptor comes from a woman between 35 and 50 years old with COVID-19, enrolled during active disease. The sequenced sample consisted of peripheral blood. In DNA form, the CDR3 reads TGTGCCAGCAGTTACTCGGCCACACAAGAGACCCAGTACTTC. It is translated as CASSYSATQETQYF.